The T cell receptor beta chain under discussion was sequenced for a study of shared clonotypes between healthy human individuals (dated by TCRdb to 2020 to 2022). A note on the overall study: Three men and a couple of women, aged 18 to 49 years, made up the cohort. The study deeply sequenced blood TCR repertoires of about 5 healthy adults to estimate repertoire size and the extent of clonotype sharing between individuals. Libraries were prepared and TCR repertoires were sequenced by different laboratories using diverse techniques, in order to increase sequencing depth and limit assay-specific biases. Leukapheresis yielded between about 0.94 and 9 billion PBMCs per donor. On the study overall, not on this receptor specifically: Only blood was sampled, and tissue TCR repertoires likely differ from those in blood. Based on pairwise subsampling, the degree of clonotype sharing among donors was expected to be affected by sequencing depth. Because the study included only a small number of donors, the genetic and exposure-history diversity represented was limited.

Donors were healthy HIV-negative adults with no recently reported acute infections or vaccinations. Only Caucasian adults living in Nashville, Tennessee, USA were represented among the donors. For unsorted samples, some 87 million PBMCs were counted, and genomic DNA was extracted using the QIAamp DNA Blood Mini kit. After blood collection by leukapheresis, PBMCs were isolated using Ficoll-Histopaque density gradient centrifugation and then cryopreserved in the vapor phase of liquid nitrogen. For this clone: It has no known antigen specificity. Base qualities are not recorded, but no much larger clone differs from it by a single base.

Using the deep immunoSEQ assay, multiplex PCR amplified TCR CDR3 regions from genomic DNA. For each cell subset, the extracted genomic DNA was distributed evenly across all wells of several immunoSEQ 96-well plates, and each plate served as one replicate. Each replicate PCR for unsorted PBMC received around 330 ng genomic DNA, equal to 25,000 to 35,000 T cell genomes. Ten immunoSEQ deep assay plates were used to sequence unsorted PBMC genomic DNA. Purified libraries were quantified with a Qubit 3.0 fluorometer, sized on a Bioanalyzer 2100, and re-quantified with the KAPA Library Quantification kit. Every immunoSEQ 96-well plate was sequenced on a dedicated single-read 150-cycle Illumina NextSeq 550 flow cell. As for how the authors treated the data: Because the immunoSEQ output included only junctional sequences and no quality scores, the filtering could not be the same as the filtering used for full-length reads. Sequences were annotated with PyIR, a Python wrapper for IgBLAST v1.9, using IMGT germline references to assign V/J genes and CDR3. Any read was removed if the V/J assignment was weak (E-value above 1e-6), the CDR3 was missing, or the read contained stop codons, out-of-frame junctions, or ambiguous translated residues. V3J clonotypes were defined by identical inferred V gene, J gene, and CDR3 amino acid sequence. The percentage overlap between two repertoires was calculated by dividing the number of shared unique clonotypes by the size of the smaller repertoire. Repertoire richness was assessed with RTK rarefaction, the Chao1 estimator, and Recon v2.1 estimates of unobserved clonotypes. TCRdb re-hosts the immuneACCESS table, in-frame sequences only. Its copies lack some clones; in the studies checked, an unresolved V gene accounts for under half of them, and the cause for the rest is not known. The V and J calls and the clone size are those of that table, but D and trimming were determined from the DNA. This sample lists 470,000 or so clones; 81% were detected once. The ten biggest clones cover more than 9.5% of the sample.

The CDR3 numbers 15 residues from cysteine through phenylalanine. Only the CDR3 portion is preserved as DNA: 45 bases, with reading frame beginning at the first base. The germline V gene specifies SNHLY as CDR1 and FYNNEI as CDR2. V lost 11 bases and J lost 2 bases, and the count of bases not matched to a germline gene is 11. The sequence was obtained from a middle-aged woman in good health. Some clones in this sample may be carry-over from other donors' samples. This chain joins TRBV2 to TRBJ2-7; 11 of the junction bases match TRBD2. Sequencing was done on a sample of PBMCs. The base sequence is TGTGCCGCACCCGGGGCTAGCGGGAGGCCCTACGAGCAGTACTTC. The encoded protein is CAAPGASGRPYEQYF.